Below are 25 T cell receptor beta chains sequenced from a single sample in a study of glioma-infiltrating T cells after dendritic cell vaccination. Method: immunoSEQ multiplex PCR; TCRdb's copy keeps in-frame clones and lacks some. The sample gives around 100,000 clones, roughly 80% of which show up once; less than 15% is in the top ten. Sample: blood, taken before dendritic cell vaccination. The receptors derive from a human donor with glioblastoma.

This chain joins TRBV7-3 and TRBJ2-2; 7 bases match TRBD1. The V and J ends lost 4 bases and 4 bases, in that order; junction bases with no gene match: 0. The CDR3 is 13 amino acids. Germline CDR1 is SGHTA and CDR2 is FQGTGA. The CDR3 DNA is TGTGCCAGCAGCTGGGACAGCACCGGGGAGCTGTTTTTT. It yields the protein CASSWDSTGELFF.

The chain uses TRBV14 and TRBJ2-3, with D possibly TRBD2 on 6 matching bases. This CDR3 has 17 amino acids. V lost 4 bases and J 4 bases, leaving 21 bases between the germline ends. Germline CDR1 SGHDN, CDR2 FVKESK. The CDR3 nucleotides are TGTGCCAGCAGCCTCGCCCCCGGGACTCTTATCCCAGATACGCAGTATTTT. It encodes CASSLAPGTLIPDTQYF.

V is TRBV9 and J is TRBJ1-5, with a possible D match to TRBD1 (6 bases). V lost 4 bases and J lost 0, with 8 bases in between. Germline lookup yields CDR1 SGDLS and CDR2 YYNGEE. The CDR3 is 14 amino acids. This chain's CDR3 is CASSSGHSNQPQHF. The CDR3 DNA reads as TGTGCCAGCAGCTCGGGACATAGCAATCAGCCCCAGCATTTT.

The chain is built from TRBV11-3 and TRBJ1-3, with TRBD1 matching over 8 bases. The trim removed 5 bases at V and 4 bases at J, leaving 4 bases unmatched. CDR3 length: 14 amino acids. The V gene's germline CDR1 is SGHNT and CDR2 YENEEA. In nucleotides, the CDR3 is TGTGCCAGCAGCGCAAGACAGGGGGGAAACACCATATATTTT. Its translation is CASSARQGGNTIYF.

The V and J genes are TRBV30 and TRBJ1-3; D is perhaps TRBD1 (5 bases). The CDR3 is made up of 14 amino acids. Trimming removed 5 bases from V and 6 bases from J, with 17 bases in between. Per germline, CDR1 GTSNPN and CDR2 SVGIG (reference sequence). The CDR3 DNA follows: TGTGCCTGGCGGTGGGGTAGGGGTATAAACACCATATATTTT. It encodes CAWRWGRGINTIYF.

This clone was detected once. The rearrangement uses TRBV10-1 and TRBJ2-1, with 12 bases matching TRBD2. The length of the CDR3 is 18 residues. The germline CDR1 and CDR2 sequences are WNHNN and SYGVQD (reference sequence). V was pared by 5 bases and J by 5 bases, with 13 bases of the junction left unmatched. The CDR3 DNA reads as TGCGCCAGCAGTCGAATGACTAGCGGGGGCACGGGGAACAATGAGCAGTTCTTC. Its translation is CASSRMTSGGTGNNEQFF.

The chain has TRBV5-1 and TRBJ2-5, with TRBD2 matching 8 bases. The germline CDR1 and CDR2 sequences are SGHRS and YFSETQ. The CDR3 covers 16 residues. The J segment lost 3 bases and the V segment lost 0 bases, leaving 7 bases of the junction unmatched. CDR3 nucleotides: TGCGCCAGCAGCTTGGACGGGGGGGGTGTAGAAGAGACCCAGTACTTC. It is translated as CASSLDGGGVEETQYF.

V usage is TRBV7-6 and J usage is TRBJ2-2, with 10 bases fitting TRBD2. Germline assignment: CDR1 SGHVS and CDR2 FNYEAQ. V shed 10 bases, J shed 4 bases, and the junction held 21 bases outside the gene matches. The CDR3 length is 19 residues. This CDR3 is CATGWVVAGGPRTTGELFF. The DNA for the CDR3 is TGTGCCACGGGGTGGGTCGTAGCGGGGGGACCCCGAACCACCGGGGAGCTGTTTTTT.

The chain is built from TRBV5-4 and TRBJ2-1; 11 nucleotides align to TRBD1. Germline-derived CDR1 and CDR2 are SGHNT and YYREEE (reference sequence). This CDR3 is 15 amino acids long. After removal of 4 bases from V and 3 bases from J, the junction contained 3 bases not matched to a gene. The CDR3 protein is CASSQGTGGYNEQFF. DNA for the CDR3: TGTGCCAGCAGCCAAGGGACAGGGGGCTACAATGAGCAGTTCTTC.

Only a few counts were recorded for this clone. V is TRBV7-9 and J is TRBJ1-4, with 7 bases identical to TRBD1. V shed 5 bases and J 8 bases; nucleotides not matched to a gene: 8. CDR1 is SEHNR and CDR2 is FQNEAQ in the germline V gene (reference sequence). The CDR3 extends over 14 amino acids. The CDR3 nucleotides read TGTGCCAGCAGCCACCGACAGGGTGGGGAAAAACTGTTTTTT. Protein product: CASSHRQGGEKLFF.

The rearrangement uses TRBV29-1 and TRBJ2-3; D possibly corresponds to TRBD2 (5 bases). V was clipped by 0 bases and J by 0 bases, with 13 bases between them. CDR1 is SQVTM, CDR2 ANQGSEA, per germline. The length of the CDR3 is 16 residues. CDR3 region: CSVEDPSAGSTDTQYF. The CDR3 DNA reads TGCAGCGTTGAAGATCCTTCGGCGGGCAGCACAGATACGCAGTATTTT.

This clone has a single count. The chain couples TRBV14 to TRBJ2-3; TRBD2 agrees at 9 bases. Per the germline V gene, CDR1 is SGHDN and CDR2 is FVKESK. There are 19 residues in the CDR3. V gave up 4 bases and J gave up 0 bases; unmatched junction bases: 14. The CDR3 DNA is TGTGCCAGCAGCCGTCTGACTAGCGGCCCAACAATTAGCACAGATACGCAGTATTTT. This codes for CASSRLTSGPTISTDTQYF.

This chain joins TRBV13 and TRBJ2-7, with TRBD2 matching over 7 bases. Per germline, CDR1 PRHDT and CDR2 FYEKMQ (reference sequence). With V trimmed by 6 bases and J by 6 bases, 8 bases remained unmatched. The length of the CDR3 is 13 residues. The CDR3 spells CASSPSGDAEQYF. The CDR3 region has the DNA TGTGCCAGCAGTCCAAGCGGGGACGCCGAGCAGTACTTC.

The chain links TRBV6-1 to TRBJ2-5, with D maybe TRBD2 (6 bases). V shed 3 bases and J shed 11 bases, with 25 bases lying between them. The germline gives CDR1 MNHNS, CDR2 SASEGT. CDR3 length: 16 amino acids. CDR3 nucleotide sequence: TGTGCCAGCAGTGACTATACCGGGACTGGGGATACGAAGCAGTACTTC. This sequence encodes CASSDYTGTGDTKQYF.

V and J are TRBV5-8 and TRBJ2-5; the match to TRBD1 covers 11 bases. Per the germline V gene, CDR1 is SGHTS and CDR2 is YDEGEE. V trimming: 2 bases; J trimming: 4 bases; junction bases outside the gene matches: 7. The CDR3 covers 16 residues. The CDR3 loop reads CASSFRTGGASETQYF. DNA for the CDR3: TGTGCCAGCAGCTTCCGGACAGGGGGCGCTTCAGAGACCCAGTACTTC.

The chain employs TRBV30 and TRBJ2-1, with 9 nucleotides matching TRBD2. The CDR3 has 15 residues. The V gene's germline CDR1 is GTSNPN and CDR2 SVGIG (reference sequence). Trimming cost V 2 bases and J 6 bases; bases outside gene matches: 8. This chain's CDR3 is CAWSSGGFNFNEQFF. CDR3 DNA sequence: TGTGCCTGGAGTAGCGGGGGGTTTAATTTCAATGAGCAGTTCTTC.

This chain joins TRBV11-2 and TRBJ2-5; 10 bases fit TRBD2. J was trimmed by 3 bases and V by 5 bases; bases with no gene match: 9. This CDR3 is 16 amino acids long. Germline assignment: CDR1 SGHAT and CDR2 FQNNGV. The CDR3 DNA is TGTGCCAGCAGCCTTTATGAGCGGGGGGGAGAAGAGACCCAGTACTTC. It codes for CASSLYERGGEETQYF.

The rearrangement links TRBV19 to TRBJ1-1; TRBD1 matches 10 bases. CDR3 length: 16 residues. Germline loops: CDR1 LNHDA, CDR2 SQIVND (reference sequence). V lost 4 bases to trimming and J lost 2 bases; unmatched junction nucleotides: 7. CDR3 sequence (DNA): TGTGCCAGTAGTACCCTGGGACAGGGGCCAAACACTGAAGCTTTCTTT. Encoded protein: CASSTLGQGPNTEAFF.

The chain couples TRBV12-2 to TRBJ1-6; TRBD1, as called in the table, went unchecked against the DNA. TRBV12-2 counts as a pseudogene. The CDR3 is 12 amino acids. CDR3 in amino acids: CASRGRLSPLHF. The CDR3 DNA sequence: TGTGCAAGTCGTGGCAGGCTATCACCCCTCCACTTT.

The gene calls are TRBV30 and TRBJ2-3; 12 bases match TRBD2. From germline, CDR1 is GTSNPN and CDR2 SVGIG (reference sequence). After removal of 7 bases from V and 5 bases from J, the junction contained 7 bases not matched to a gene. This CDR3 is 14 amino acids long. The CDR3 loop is CASLPSGGEDTQYF. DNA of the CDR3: TGTGCCTCGCTCCCTAGCGGGGGGGAAGATACGCAGTATTTT. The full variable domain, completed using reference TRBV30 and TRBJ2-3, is SQTIHQWPATLVQPVGSPLSLECTVEGTSNPNLYWYRQAAGRGLQLLFYSVGIGQISSEVPQNLSASRPQDRQFILSSKKLLLSDSGFYLCASLPSGGEDTQYFGPGTRLTVL.

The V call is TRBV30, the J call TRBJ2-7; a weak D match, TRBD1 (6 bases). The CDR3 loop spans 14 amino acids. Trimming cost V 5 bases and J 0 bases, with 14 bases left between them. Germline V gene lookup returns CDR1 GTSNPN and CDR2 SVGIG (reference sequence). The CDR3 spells CAWAHRESSYEQYF. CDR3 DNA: TGTGCCTGGGCCCACAGGGAGAGCTCCTACGAGCAGTACTTC.

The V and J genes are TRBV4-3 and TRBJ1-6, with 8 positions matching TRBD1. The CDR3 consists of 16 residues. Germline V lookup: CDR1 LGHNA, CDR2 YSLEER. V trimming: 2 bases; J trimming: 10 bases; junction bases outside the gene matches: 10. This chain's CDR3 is CASSQSAGQGGSPLHF. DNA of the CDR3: TGCGCCAGCAGCCAATCTGCCGGACAGGGTGGATCACCCCTCCACTTT.

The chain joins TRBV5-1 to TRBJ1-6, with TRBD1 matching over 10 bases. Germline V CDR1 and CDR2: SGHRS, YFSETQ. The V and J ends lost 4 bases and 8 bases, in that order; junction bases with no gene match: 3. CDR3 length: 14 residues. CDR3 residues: CASSPGQGDSPLHF. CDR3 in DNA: TGCGCCAGCAGCCCCGGACAGGGGGATTCACCCCTCCACTTT.

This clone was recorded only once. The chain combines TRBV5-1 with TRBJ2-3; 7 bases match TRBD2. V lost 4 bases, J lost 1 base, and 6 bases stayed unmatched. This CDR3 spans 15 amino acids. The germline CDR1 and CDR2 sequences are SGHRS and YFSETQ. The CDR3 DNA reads TGCGCCAGCAGCCCCCCTGCGGGGGGCACAGATACGCAGTATTTT. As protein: CASSPPAGGTDTQYF. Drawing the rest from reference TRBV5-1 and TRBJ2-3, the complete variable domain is KAGVTQTPRYLIKTRGQQVTLSCSPISGHRSVSWYQQTPGQGLQFLFEYFSETQRNKGNFPGRFSGRQFSNSRSEMNVSTLELGDSALYLCASSPPAGGTDTQYFGPGTRLTVL.

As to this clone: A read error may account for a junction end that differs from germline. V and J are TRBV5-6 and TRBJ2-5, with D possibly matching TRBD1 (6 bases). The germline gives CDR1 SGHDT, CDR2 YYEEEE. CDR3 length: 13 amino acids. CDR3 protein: CASSFSPNPEGDF. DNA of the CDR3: TGTGCCAGCAGCTTTTCGCCAAACCCAGAGGGGGACTTC.